This TCR beta chain stems from a study of T cell repertoires in cytomegalovirus infection (dated by TCRdb to the late 2010s). Background on the whole study: Donor HLA type was relevant to the analysis, as public TCR beta signatures indicated carriage of CMV infection together with the matching HLA type.

Reading from cysteine to phenylalanine, the CDR3 counts 15 amino acids. Only the CDR3 region is kept as DNA, spanning 45 bases read in frame from base 1. From the germline V gene (reference sequence), CDR1 is DFQATT and CDR2 is SNEGSKA. Germline trimming amounts to 0 bases on V and 1 base on J, with 5 as the count of junction bases outside the gene matches. The full study reports these points: In both this cohort and an independent roughly 400-donor cohort, the cumulative frequency of public TCR beta family members distinguished carriers of CMV infection plus the relevant HLA type. In the ex vivo response, HLA-C-restricted CMV-specific TCR beta clonotypes were dominant, and in two of eight donors the single most frequent clonotype came from this HLA-C-restricted group.

TCRdb shows the sequencer as Illumina HiSeq 1500. TCRdb handled the public reads itself, with Q25 trimming in fastp and clone calling in MiXCR, and kept productive beta chains. Each CDR3 protein gets just one entry, which takes the most common genes and DNA from the rows behind it. Across this sample there are around 450,000 distinct CDR3 sequences, with around 11% seen only once. The leading ten clones occupy about a tenth of the sample. Remarks on this clonotype: Its specific antigen is unknown. Base qualities were left out, and no much larger clone turns up one base away.

This receptor was taken from a human donor in good health (CMV status not recorded). Some clones in this sample may be carry-over from other donors' samples. Recombination connected TRBV20-1 to TRBJ1-1, and TRBD1 matches 7 of the central bases. Input material: PBMCs. The DNA sequence is given as TGCAGTGCTAGAGATTCCCGGACAGGGAACACTGAAGCTTTCTTT. Its protein product is CSARDSRTGNTEAFF.